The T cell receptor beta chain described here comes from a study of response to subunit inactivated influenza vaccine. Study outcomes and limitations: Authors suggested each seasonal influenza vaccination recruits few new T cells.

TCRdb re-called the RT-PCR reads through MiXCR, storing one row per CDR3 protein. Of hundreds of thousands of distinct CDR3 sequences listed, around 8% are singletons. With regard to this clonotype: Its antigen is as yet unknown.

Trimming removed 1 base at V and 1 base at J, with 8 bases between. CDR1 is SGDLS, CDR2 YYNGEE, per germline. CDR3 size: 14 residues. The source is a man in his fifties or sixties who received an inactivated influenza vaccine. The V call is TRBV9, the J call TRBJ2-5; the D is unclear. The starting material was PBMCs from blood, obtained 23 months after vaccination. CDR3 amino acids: CASSVNVGQETQYF. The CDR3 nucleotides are TGTGCCAGCAGCGTAAATGTAGGCCAAGAGACCCAGTACTTC.